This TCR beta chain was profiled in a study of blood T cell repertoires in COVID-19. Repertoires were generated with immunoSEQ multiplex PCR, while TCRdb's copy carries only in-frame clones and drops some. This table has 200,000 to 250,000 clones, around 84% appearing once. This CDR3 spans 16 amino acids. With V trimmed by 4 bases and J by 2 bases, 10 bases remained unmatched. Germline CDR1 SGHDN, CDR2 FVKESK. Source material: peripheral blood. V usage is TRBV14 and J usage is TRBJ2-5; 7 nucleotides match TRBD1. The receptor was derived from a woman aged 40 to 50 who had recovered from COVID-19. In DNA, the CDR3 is TGTGCCAGCAGCCGGGGCCTAGGGACAGCACAAGAGACCCAGTACTTC. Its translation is CASSRGLGTAQETQYF. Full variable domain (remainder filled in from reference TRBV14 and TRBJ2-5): EAGVTQFPSHSVIEKGQTVTLRCDPISGHDNLYWYRRVMGKEIKFLLHFVKESKQDESGMPNNRFLAERTGGTYSTLKVQPAELEDSGVYFCASSRGLGTAQETQYFGPGTRLLVL.